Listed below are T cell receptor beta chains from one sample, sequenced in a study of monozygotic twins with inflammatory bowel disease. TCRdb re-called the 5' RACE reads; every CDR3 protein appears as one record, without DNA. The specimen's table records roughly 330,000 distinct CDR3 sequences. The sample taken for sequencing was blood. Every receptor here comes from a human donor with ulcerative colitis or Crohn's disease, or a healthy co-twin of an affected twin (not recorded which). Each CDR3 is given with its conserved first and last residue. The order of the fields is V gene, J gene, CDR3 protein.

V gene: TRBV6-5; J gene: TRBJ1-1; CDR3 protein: CASAGSRNTEAFF
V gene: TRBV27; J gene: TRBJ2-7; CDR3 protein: CASSLRVARGYEQYF
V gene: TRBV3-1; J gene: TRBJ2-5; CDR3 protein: CASSQERLAGGETQYF
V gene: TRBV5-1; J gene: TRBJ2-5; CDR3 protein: CASSLAGGNQETQYF
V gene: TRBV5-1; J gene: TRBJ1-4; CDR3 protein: CASSLELFVPNGEKLFF
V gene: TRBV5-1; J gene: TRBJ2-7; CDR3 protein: CASSLGDRGEQYF
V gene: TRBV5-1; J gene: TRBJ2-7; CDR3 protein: CASEPLGGGSSYEQYF
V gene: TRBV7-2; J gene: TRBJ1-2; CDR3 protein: CASSLAGSGNYGYTF
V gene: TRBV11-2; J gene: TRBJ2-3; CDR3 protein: CASSQGNAQYF
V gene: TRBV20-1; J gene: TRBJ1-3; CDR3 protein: CSAVALGVRGESGDTIYF
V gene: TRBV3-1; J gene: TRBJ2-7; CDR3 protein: CASSHQGAKAYEQYF
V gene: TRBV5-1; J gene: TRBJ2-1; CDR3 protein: CASSYTRGPGQGYNEQFF
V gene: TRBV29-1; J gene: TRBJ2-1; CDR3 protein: CSVEKELAGYEQFF
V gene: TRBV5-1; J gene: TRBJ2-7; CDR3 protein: CASSPGTANYEQYF
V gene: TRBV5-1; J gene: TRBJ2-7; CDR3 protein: CASSWDRANEQYF
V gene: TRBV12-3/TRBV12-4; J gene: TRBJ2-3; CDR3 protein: CASSLVHGWTDTQYF
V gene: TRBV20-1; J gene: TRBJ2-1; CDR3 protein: CSADPLKAYNEQFF
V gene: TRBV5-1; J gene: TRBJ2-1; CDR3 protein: CASSTEGQGGEQFF